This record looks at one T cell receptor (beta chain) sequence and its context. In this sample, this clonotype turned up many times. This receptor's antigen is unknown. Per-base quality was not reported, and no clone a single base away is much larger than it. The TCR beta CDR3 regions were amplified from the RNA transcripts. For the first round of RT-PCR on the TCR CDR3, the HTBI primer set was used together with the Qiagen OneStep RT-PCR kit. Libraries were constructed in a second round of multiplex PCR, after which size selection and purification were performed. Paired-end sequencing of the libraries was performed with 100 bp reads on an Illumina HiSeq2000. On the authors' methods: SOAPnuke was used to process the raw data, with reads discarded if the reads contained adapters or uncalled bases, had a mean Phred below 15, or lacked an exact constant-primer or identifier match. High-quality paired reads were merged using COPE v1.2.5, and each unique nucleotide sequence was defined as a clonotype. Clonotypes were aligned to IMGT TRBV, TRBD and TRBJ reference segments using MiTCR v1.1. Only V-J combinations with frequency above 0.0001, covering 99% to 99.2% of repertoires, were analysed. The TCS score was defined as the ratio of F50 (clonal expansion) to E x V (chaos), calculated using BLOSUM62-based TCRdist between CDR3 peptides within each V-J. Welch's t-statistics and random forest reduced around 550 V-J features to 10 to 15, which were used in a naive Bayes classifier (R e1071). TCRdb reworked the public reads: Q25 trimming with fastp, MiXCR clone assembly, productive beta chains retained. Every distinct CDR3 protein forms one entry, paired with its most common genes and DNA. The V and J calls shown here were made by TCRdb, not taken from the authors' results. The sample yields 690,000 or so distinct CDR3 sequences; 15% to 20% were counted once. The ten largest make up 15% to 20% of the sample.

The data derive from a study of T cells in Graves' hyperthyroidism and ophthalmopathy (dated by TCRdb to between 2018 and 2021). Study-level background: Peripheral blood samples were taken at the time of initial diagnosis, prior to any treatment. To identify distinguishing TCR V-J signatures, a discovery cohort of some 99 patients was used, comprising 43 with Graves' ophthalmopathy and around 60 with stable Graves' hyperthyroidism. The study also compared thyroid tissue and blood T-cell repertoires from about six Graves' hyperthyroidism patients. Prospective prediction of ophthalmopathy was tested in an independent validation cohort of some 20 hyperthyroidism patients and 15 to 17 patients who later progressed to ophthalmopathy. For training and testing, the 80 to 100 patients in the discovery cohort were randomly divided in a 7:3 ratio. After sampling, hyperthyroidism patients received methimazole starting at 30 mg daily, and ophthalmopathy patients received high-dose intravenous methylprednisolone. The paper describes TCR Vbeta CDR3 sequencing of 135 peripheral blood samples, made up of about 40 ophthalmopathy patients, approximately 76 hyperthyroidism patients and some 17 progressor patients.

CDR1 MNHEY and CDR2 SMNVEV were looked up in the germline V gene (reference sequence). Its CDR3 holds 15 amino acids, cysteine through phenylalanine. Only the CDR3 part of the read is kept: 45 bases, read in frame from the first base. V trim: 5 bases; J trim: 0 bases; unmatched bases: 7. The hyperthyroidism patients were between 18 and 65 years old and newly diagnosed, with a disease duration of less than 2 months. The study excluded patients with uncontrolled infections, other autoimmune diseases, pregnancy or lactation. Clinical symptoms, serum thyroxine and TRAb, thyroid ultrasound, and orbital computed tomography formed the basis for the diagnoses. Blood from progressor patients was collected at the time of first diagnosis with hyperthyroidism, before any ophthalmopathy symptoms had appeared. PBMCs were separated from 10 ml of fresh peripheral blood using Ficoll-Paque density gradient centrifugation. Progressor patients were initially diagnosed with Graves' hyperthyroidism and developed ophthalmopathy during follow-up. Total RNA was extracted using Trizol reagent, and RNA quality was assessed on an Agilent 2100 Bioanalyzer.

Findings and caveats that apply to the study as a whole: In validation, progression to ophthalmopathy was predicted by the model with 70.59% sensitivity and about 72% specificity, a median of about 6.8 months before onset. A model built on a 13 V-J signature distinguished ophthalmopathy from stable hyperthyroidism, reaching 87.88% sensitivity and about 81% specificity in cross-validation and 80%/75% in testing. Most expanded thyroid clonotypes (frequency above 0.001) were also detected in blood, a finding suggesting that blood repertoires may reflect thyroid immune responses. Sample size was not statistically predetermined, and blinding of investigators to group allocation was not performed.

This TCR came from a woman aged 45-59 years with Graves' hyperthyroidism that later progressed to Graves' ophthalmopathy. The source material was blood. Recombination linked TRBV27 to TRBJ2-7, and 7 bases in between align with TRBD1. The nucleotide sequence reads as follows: TGTGCCAGCAGTGTGGGACAGTTGAGCTCCTACGAGCAGTACTTC. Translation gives CASSVGQLSSYEQYF.